The clone carrying this T cell receptor (beta chain) was picked up many times. Antigen unknown. This sample stems from a study of blood T cells in healthy people across ages. Study-wide findings and caveats: Compared with aged donors, long-lived donors showed fewer expanded clones, suggesting selection.

The length of the CDR3 is 14 residues. Trimming removed 3 bases from V and 4 bases from J, with 12 bases in between. Germline CDR1 SGHDN, CDR2 FVKESK. Aged about 6 to 95, donors were systemically healthy Caucasians from Russia. Primers used in a second PCR of about 7 to 12 cycles were a sample-barcoded 5' primer and a J-beta primer mix. TCRdb passed the 5' RACE reads through MiXCR, listing each CDR3 protein once. This table has 550,000 to 800,000 distinct CDR3 sequences, more than 20% appearing once. Sequencing used blood. This receptor was taken from a man aged 65-85 years in good health. The chain couples TRBV14 to TRBJ1-1; no definite D call. The CDR3, as DNA: TGTGCCAGCAGCCAGCTGGACGAAACCACTGAAGCTTTCTTT. Translation: CASSQLDETTEAFF.